This T cell receptor (beta chain) was captured by sequencing in a study of early T cells in non-severe SARS-CoV-2 infection. About the study: Bulk RNA isolated from unsorted whole blood underwent sequencing; chains were not paired.

Unique molecular identifiers tagged individual cDNA molecules. TCRdb re-derived calls from the 5' RACE reads in MiXCR, one entry per CDR3 protein. The sample carries 70,000 to 85,000 distinct CDR3 sequences, 9% to 13% recorded once. The CDR3 runs 14 residues. Germline V gives CDR1 SEHNR, CDR2 FQNEAQ (reference sequence). V was cut by 4 bases and J by 2 bases, with 11 bases left in between. The table lists this clonotype with a few counts. This sequence was found in an adult who was a healthcare worker with PCR-confirmed SARS-CoV-2 infection or an uninfected control (not recorded which). J is TRBJ2-5 and V is TRBV7-9, with D unresolved. What was sequenced was whole blood. The CDR3 region is CASSSWTVQETQYF. DNA for the CDR3: TGTGCCAGCAGCTCTTGGACGGTGCAAGAGACCCAGTACTTC.